This T cell receptor beta chain was obtained from a study of technical replicates of blood from a handful of donors. TCRdb's copy holds only in-frame clones and misses some; the assay was immunoSEQ multiplex PCR. In the table there are tens of thousands of clones, roughly 92% of which are singletons. This clone was seen just once. This CDR3 spans 14 amino acids. Germline values: CDR1 LNHDA, CDR2 SQIVND (reference sequence). Trimming stripped 9 bases from V and 6 bases from J, with 19 bases between. Sequencing was carried out using PBMCs. The clonotype comes from a human donor in good health. Some clones in this sample may be carry-over from other donors' samples. V usage is TRBV19 and J usage is TRBJ2-3, with D uncertain. Here the CDR3 DNA reads TGTGCCAGCAATCCTATTAACCCTCGGGATACGCAGTATTTT. Protein sequence: CASNPINPRDTQYF.